This is a list of T cell receptor beta chains from one sample in a study of Ad26.COV2.S vaccination and SARS-CoV-2 variants. This table comes from immunoSEQ multiplex PCR, and its TCRdb copy is limited to in-frame clones, with some not included. The sample lists 300,000 to 400,000 clones, around 81% occurring once. The sample was peripheral blood, taken in a trial of Ad26.COV2.S vaccine versus placebo. The source of these receptors is a person between 18 and 60 years old who received the Ad26.COV2.S COVID-19 vaccine or a placebo. CDR3s include the opening cysteine and the closing phenylalanine or tryptophan. The D gene is left open where the match is weak. Clone size is given for some rows only: seen once, a few or many times, or a class if the clone is expanded.

d_gene: -
j_gene: TRBJ2-5
v_gene: TRBV29-1
abundance: -
CDR3nt: TGCAGCGTTGGTTCAGGGGGCGCGGGGGCGACCCAGTACTTC
CDR3aa: CSVGSGGAGATQYF

d_gene: -
j_gene: TRBJ1-2
v_gene: TRBV9
abundance: -
CDR3nt: TGTGCCAGCAGCCCCCGGACATCTAAGGTTGGAGCTGGCTACACCTTC
CDR3aa: CASSPRTSKVGAGYTF

d_gene: -
j_gene: TRBJ2-3
v_gene: TRBV19
abundance: -
CDR3nt: TGTGCCAGTAGTATAGGGGATTCAGATACGCAGTATTTT
CDR3aa: CASSIGDSDTQYF

d_gene: -
j_gene: TRBJ1-2
v_gene: TRBV7-2
abundance: -
CDR3nt: TGTGCCAGCAGCTTAGCCCTTGGTGGCTACACCTTC
CDR3aa: CASSLALGGYTF

d_gene: TRBD1
j_gene: TRBJ2-3
v_gene: TRBV6-6
abundance: once
CDR3nt: TGTGCCAGCAGTCGGGGACAGCCTAGCACAGATACGCAGTATTTT
CDR3aa: CASSRGQPSTDTQYF

d_gene: -
j_gene: TRBJ2-2
v_gene: TRBV6-4
abundance: -
CDR3nt: TGTGCCAGCCAACCCCGTGGGGACCCCCAGACGAACACCGGGGAGCTGTTTTTT
CDR3aa: CASQPRGDPQTNTGELFF

d_gene: -
j_gene: TRBJ2-1
v_gene: TRBV11-3
abundance: -
CDR3nt: TGTGCCAGCAGCTTAGGACTGGGTCGGAATGAGCAGTTCTTC
CDR3aa: CASSLGLGRNEQFF

d_gene: -
j_gene: TRBJ2-1
v_gene: TRBV19
abundance: -
CDR3nt: TGTGCCACCCGAAAAATAGGTACACTCTCCTACAATGAGCAGTTCTTC
CDR3aa: CATRKIGTLSYNEQFF

d_gene: -
j_gene: TRBJ2-3
v_gene: TRBV6-5
abundance: -
CDR3nt: TGTGCCAGCACGCCGGGTTTCACAGATACGCAGTATTTT
CDR3aa: CASTPGFTDTQYF

d_gene: TRBD1
j_gene: TRBJ2-5
v_gene: TRBV7-3
abundance: once
CDR3nt: TGTGCCAGCAGCTCCGGGACAGGGTACGAGACCCAGTACTTC
CDR3aa: CASSSGTGYETQYF

d_gene: -
j_gene: TRBJ1-5
v_gene: TRBV9
abundance: -
CDR3nt: TGTGCCAGCAGCGTAGAAGGGGTGGGTCAGCCCCAGCATTTT
CDR3aa: CASSVEGVGQPQHF

d_gene: -
j_gene: TRBJ1-1
v_gene: TRBV7-3
abundance: -
CDR3nt: TGTGCCAGCAGCACCCGGAGGTCCGGCGCAGCTTTCTTT
CDR3aa: CASSTRRSGAAFF

d_gene: TRBD2
j_gene: TRBJ2-7
v_gene: TRBV27
abundance: -
CDR3nt: TGTGCCAGCAGTTCCGGGACTAGCGGGAGCGGTGAGCAGTACTTC
CDR3aa: CASSSGTSGSGEQYF

d_gene: -
j_gene: TRBJ1-4
v_gene: TRBV4-2
abundance: -
CDR3nt: TGTGCCAGCAGCCAAGAGGGGGCAAGAGTCTCGGGTGAAAAACTGTTTTTT
CDR3aa: CASSQEGARVSGEKLFF

d_gene: -
j_gene: TRBJ2-6
v_gene: TRBV18
abundance: -
CDR3nt: TGTGCCAGCCGCACTGGGGCCAACGTCCTGACTTTC
CDR3aa: CASRTGANVLTF